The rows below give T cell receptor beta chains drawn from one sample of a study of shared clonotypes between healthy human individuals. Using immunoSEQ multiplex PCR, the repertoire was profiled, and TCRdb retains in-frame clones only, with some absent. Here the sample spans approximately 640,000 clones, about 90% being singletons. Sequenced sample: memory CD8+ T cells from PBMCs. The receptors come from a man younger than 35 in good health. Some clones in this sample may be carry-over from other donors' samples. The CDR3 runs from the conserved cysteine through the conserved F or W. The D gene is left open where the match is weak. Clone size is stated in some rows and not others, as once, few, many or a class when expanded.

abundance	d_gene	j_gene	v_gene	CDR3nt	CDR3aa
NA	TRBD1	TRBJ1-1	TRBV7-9	TGTGCCAGCAGCTTAGGTGACAGGGGGCAGGGGAACACTGAAGCTTTCTTT	CASSLGDRGQGNTEAFF
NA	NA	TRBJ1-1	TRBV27	TGTGCCAGCAGTTTGGCTGATCCGGGGATTTTCGGCACTGAAGCTTTCTTT	CASSLADPGIFGTEAFF
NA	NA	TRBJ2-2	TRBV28	TGTGCCAGCAGTTTAGGGGTAGGGGAGCTGTTTTTT	CASSLGVGELFF
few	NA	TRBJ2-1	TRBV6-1	TGTGCCAGCAGTGACTGGGGGAATGAGCAGTTCTTC	CASSDWGNEQFF
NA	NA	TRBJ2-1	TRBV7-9	TGTGCCAGCAGCTTATCCTCCTACAATGAGCAGTTCTTC	CASSLSSYNEQFF
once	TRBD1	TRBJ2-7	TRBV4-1	TGCGCCAGCAGCCTAAAGGCGACAGGGGGCAGCTACGAGCAGTACTTC	CASSLKATGGSYEQYF
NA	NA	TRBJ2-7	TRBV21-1	TGTGCCAGCAGCAAAGGTCTTGTCGGGATTTACGAGCAGTACTTC	CASSKGLVGIYEQYF
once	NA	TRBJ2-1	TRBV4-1	TGCGCCAGCAGCCAAGAGTACCAACCGGGGCCATCAAGTTTGACCTACAATGAGCAGTTCTTC	CASSQEYQPGPSSLTYNEQFF
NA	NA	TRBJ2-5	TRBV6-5	TGTGCCAGCAGTACCGGGCTGAGGGAGACCCAGTACTTC	CASSTGLRETQYF
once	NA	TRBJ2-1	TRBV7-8	TGTGCCAGCAGCTTAGGGGCCAGCCCCAATGAGCAGTTCTTC	CASSLGASPNEQFF
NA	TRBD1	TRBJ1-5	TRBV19	TGTGCCAGTAGTCTCGGACAGGCCCACGGGAGCAATCAGCCCCAGCATTTT	CASSLGQAHGSNQPQHF
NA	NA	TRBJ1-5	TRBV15	TGTGCCACCAGCCGGACAGTTAATAGCAATCAGCCCCAGCATTTT	CATSRTVNSNQPQHF
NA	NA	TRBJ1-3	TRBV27	TGTGCCAGCAGTTTAACGGGTGCACTTGGAAACACCATATATTTT	CASSLTGALGNTIYF
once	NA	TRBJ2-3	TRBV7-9	TGTGCCAGCAGCTTAGAAAGTCGCACAGATACGCAGTATTTT	CASSLESRTDTQYF
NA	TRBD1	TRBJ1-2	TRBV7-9	TGTGCCAGCAGCCCAGGCAGACAGGGTACCGTCTATGGCTACACCTTC	CASSPGRQGTVYGYTF
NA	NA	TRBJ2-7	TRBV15	TGTGCCACCAGCAGAGGGGGCCCGGTGGAGACCTACGAGCAGTACTTC	CATSRGGPVETYEQYF
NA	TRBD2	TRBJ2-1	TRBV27	TGTGCCAGCAGTTCAGGGACTAGCGGGAGCTCCTACAATGAGCAGTTCTTC	CASSSGTSGSSYNEQFF
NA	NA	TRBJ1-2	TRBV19	TGTGCCAGTTACGGTCAGGGCAACTATGGCTACACCTTC	CASYGQGNYGYTF
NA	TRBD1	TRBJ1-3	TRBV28	TGTGCCAGCAGTTTAAGGAGGGGGCAGGGGGTTGGAAACACCATATATTTT	CASSLRRGQGVGNTIYF
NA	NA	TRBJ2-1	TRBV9	TGTGCCAGCAGCGCCGGGACCTCACATGGCAATGAGCAGTTCTTC	CASSAGTSHGNEQFF
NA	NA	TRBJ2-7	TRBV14	TGTGCCAGCAGCCAAGAGGACTACGAGCAGTACTTC	CASSQEDYEQYF
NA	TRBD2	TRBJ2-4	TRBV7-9	TGTGCCAGCAGCCCTAGGACTAGTGTCGACAAAAACATTCAGTACTTC	CASSPRTSVDKNIQYF
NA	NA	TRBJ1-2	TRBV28	TGTGCCAGCAGTTCTCCCCCCGGGACCGTTAAAGGAGCTAACTATGGCTACACCTTC	CASSSPPGTVKGANYGYTF
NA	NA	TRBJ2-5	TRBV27	TGTGCCAGCAGTTTGACGGGGGCGGAGACCCAGTACTTC	CASSLTGAETQYF
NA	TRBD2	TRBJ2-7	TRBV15	TGTGCCACCAGCAGGGGTATAGCGGGAGGGGTCTACGAGCAGTACTTC	CATSRGIAGGVYEQYF
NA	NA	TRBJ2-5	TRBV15	TGTGCCACCAGCAGATCCAAACAGGAGACCCAGTACTTC	CATSRSKQETQYF
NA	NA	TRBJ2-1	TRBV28	TGTGCCAGCAGTTCGGGACTTCACAATGAGCAGTTCTTC	CASSSGLHNEQFF
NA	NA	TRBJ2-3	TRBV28	TGTGCCAGCAGTTGGCCGGGGTTGGGGGATACGCAGTATTTT	CASSWPGLGDTQYF
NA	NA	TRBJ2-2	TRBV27	TGTGCCAGCATTTTAGGCGCGGGCAGCACCGGGGAGCTGTTTTTT	CASILGAGSTGELFF
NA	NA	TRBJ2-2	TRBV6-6	TGTGCCAGCAGACGACAGTACACCGGGGAGCTGTTTTTT	CASRRQYTGELFF
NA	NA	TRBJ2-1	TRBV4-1	TGCGCCAGCAGCCAAGACGGGCCAGGGCCTCGGAATGAGCAGTTCTTC	CASSQDGPGPRNEQFF
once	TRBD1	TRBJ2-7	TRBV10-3	TGTGCCATCAGTGAGGGATTACAGGGGGCTTCCTACGAGCAGTACTTC	CAISEGLQGASYEQYF
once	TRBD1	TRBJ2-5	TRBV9	TGTGCCAGCAGCACTACCGGGACAGGCGAGACCCAGTACTTC	CASSTTGTGETQYF
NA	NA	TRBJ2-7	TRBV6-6	TGTGCCACCCAGTCCGCCAGGACTGGCTCCTACGAGCAGTACTTC	CATQSARTGSYEQYF
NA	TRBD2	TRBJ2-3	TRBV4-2	TGTGCCAGCAGCCCATTATCTAGCGGGAGGCCCTTCACAGATACGCAGTATTTT	CASSPLSSGRPFTDTQYF
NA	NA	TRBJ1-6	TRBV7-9	TGTGCCAGCAGCTTAGGGAATTCACCCCTCCACTTT	CASSLGNSPLHF
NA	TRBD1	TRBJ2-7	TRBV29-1	TGCAGCGTTGGGCGGGACAGGGGACCCTACGAGCAGTACTTC	CSVGRDRGPYEQYF
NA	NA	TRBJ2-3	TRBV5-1	TGCGCCAGCAGCTTGGGGACAAGGGACGGTAGCACAGATACGCAGTATTTT	CASSLGTRDGSTDTQYF
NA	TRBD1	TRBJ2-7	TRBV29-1	TGCAGCGTACGGGACAGGGGGCCTAATGGATACGAGCAGTACTTC	CSVRDRGPNGYEQYF
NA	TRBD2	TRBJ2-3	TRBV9	TGTGCCAGCAGCGCGCCGACTAGCGGAGGAGGCACAGATACGCAGTATTTT	CASSAPTSGGGTDTQYF
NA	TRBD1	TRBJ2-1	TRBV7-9	TGTGCCAGCAGCTTTGGACAGGGGCATTTCTTCTTC	CASSFGQGHFFF
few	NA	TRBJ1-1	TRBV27	TGTGCCAGCAGTTTCTATCTGAACACTGAAGCTTTCTTT	CASSFYLNTEAFF
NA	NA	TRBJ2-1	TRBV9	TGTGCCAGCAGCGTAGGATCCCGCCACTCCTACAATGAGCAGTTCTTC	CASSVGSRHSYNEQFF
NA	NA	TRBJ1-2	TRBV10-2	TGCGCCAGCAGTGATTGGGACACCAACTATGGCTACACCTTC	CASSDWDTNYGYTF
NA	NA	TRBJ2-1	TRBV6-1	TGTGCCAGCAGATATCAGACGCAGTTCTTC	CASRYQTQFF
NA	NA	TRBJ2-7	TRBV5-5	TGTGCCAGCAGTCCGGACATCACCTACGAGCAGTACTTC	CASSPDITYEQYF
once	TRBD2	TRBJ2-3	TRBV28	TGTGCCAGCAGTTCCATGACTAGCGGGAGCATCCATACGCAGTATTTT	CASSSMTSGSIHTQYF
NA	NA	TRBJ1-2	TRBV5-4	TGTGCCAGCAGCTTGATGGAGGCGAACTATGGCTACACCTTC	CASSLMEANYGYTF
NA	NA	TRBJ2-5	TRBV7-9	TGTGCCGGCCAGCGACCGCCCCAAGAGACCCAGTACTTC	CAGQRPPQETQYF
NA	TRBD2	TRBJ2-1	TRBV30	TGTGCCTGGAGTATTAGCGGGACTAATCATGAGCAGTTCTTC	CAWSISGTNHEQFF
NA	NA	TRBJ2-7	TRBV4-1	TGCGCCAGCAGCCAAATAGCGGACATTCTATCCTACGAGCAGTACTTC	CASSQIADILSYEQYF
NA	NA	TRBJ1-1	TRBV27	TGTGCCAGCAGTTTCGTCGGGGGTGTCACTGAAGCTTTCTTT	CASSFVGGVTEAFF